These 28 T cell receptor beta chains were all obtained from the same sample, sequenced in a study of cytomegalovirus exposure and HLA in healthy donors. Only in-frame clones appear in the TCRdb table, and some are missing; sequencing was by immunoSEQ multiplex PCR. The profile shows about 160,000 clones, over 85% of them singletons. Sequenced: PBMCs. The receptors originated from a woman aged 18-29 years in good health and CMV-seropositive.

The rearrangement uses TRBV15 and TRBJ1-2, with 7 bases aligning to TRBD1. Germline lookup yields CDR1 LNHNV and CDR2 YYDKDF (reference sequence). The CDR3 covers 17 residues. V lost 2 bases to trimming and J lost 6 bases; unmatched junction nucleotides: 15. Here the CDR3 reads CATSRSLATGLTDGYTF. The CDR3 coding sequence is TGTGCCACCAGCAGATCGCTAGCGACAGGGTTAACGGATGGCTACACCTTC.

The gene calls are TRBV28 and TRBJ2-1; 10 bases match TRBD2. Germline V CDR1 and CDR2: MDHEN, SYDVKM. CDR3 length: 17 amino acids. V gave up 3 bases and J gave up 4 bases; unmatched junction bases: 9. CDR3 DNA sequence: TGTGCCAGCAGTTTGAGAATGCTAGCGGGAGTTTACAATGAGCAGTTCTTC. This encodes CASSLRMLAGVYNEQFF. Looking up the rest from reference TRBV28 and TRBJ2-1 gives the full variable domain: DVKVTQSSRYLVKRTGEKVFLECVQDMDHENMFWYRQDPGLGLRLIYFSYDVKMKEKGDIPEGYSVSREKKERFSLILESASTNQTSMYLCASSLRMLAGVYNEQFFGPGTRLTVL.

This clone has a handful of counts. The chain recombines TRBV27 with TRBJ2-7; D unclear. Germline V gene data show CDR1 as MNHEY and CDR2 as SMNVEV (reference sequence). Deletions cut 6 bases from V and 5 bases from J, with 11 bases between. The length of the CDR3 is 12 residues. CDR3 amino acids: CASRNSLHEQYF. The CDR3, as DNA: TGTGCCAGCAGAAATAGTCTCCACGAGCAGTACTTC.

The chain couples TRBV5-1 to TRBJ1-3, with D maybe TRBD1 (6 bases). The length of the CDR3 is 14 residues. Germline V gene sequence: CDR1 SGHRS, CDR2 YFSETQ. The V end was cut by 4 bases, the J end by 1 base, with 9 bases between. The CDR3 nucleotides read TGCGCCAGCAGCCGGACAGTTTCTGGAAACACCATATATTTT. Its translation: CASSRTVSGNTIYF.

The chain combines TRBV6-5 with TRBJ2-1; D gene uncertain. V lost 0 bases, J lost 9 bases, and 15 bases lay in between. Germline V gives CDR1 MNHEY, CDR2 SVGAGI. The CDR3 sequence is 15 residues long. The CDR3 loop reads CASSYSRSTPSEQFF. The CDR3 bases are TGTGCCAGCAGTTACTCGCGGTCTACTCCGAGTGAGCAGTTCTTC.

This clone has more than one count but fewer than ten. The gene calls are TRBV6-6 and TRBJ2-7; D is ambiguous. This CDR3 has 13 residues. Germline V lookup: CDR1 MNHNY, CDR2 SVGAGI (reference sequence). V lost 2 bases and J lost 5, with 10 bases in between. Here the CDR3 DNA reads TGTGCCAGCAGTTACGGCAACGCTCACGAGCAGTACTTC. Protein: CASSYGNAHEQYF.

The chain joins TRBV27 to TRBJ1-5; 7 bases are shared with TRBD1. This CDR3 spans 16 amino acids. The germline V gene encodes CDR1 MNHEY and CDR2 SMNVEV (reference sequence). Losses at the gene ends were 6 bases for V and 5 bases for J; bases not matched to a gene: 13. The CDR3 DNA follows: TGTGCCAGCAGCCCAACACAGGGGCTGATTTATCAGCCCCAGCATTTT. Its translation: CASSPTQGLIYQPQHF.

V gene TRBV5-4 combines with J gene TRBJ1-3; no firm D call. The V end was cut by 1 base, the J end by 0 bases, with 8 bases between. This CDR3 spans 15 amino acids. Germline V CDR1 and CDR2: SGHNT, YYREEE (reference sequence). The CDR3 region is CASSLNRGSGNTIYF. CDR3 nucleotides: TGTGCCAGCAGCTTGAACCGAGGCTCTGGAAACACCATATATTTT.

The CDR3 here is CASMEAASSYNEQFF. CDR3 DNA: TGTGCCAGCATGGAAGCGGCCAGCTCCTACAATGAGCAGTTCTTC. The chain recombines TRBV6-1 with TRBJ2-1; maybe TRBD2 (5 bases). This CDR3 has 15 amino acids. The germline CDR1 and CDR2 sequences are MNHNS and SASEGT. The V end was cut by 7 bases, the J end by 0 bases, with 13 bases between.

The chain has TRBV6-5 and TRBJ1-2, with D hard to call. Deletions cut 3 bases from V and 2 bases from J, with 13 bases between. The CDR3 consists of 15 residues. CDR1 MNHEY and CDR2 SVGAGI come from the germline V gene. CDR3 nucleotide sequence: TGTGCCAGCAGTTATAGAATATCGGGAAACTATGGCTACACCTTC. Its translation is CASSYRISGNYGYTF.

The chain couples TRBV10-2 to TRBJ2-7; 12 bases fit TRBD2. The CDR3 runs 16 residues. Germline V gene lookup returns CDR1 WSHSY and CDR2 SAAADI. The trim removed 5 bases at V and 0 bases at J, leaving 5 bases unmatched. The CDR3 reads CASSSGTSGFSYEQYF. The CDR3, as DNA: TGCGCCAGCAGTTCTGGGACTAGCGGGTTCTCCTACGAGCAGTACTTC.

This chain joins TRBV30 and TRBJ2-5, with TRBD2 as a possible D gene (6 bases). Trimming left V 0 bases short and J 4 bases short, with 12 bases between. Looked up from germline, CDR1 is GTSNPN and CDR2 is SVGIG (reference sequence). This CDR3 is 14 amino acids long. This chain's CDR3 is CAWSVLGGGETQYF. The CDR3 nucleotides read TGTGCCTGGAGTGTACTTGGGGGAGGAGAGACCCAGTACTTC.

The chain combines TRBV28 with TRBJ2-2, with 15 bases matching TRBD2. After removal of 3 bases from V and 2 bases from J, the junction contained 1 base not matched to a gene. CDR1 and CDR2 (germline): MDHEN, SYDVKM. CDR3 length equals 17 residues. CDR3 bases: TGTGCCAGCAGTTTGGGACTAGCGGGAGGCAACACCGGGGAGCTGTTTTTT. Its protein is CASSLGLAGGNTGELFF. Looking up the rest from reference TRBV28 and TRBJ2-2 gives the full variable domain: DVKVTQSSRYLVKRTGEKVFLECVQDMDHENMFWYRQDPGLGLRLIYFSYDVKMKEKGDIPEGYSVSREKKERFSLILESASTNQTSMYLCASSLGLAGGNTGELFFGEGSRLTVL.

The chain uses TRBV16 and TRBJ1-2, with D unresolved. Germline V CDR1 and CDR2: KGHSY, FQNENV. The CDR3 runs 14 residues. V was shortened by 0 bases and J by 1 base, with 6 bases between the two germline ends. DNA for the CDR3: TGTGCCAGCAGCCAATCGGCCCGTAACTATGGCTACACCTTC. Translated: CASSQSARNYGYTF.

The V and J genes are TRBV30 and TRBJ2-3; 7 nucleotides match TRBD2. This CDR3 region has 14 residues. Germline-derived CDR1 and CDR2 are GTSNPN and SVGIG (reference sequence). J was trimmed by 6 bases and V by 0 bases; bases with no gene match: 6. CDR3 sequence reads: CAWSVLAGRDTQYF. CDR3 nucleotides: TGTGCCTGGAGTGTATTGGCCGGGAGGGATACGCAGTATTTT.

This clone appeared a few times. The genes are TRBV5-1 and TRBJ1-1; 9 bases are a match to TRBD1. V lost 0 bases to trimming and J lost 8 bases; unmatched junction nucleotides: 5. Germline CDR1 and CDR2: SGHRS and YFSETQ. The CDR3 is made up of 14 amino acids. CDR3: CASSLEGTGSEAFF. CDR3 DNA sequence: TGCGCCAGCAGCTTGGAAGGGACAGGGTCCGAAGCTTTCTTT.

This chain uses TRBV4-1 with TRBJ1-2; unclear D gene. Germline-derived CDR1 and CDR2 are MGHRA and YSYEKL. The germline V and J ends were trimmed by 4 bases and 0 bases, with 12 bases remaining between them. This CDR3 is built from 15 residues. As DNA, the CDR3 is TGCGCCAGCAGCCTTCGCGCGGCAGCTAACTATGGCTACACCTTC. This encodes CASSLRAAANYGYTF.

J is TRBJ2-7 and V is TRBV6-5; the D gene is possibly TRBD1 (6 bases). In germline, CDR1 is MNHEY, CDR2 SVGAGI. CDR3 length equals 15 residues. Between the trimmed V and J ends, which lost 6 bases and 2 bases, there was a span of 17 bases. Written as DNA, the CDR3 is TGTGCCAGCAGACCTCCGGGACACGGTCCCTACGAGCAGTACTTC. As protein: CASRPPGHGPYEQYF.

This clone was found a few times. The V call is TRBV20-1, the J call TRBJ2-7; maybe TRBD1 (6 bases). V lost 7 bases, J lost 9 bases, and 16 bases lay in between. The germline gives CDR1 DFQATT, CDR2 SNEGSKA (reference sequence). The CDR3 contains 11 residues. This CDR3 is CSVSQGRGQYF. The CDR3 DNA sequence: TGCAGTGTTAGCCAGGGGCGTGGGCAGTACTTC.

V gene TRBV27 combines with J gene TRBJ2-1; D not certain. The V and J ends lost 4 bases and 4 bases respectively, with 14 bases between them. The CDR3 extends over 15 amino acids. Germline CDR1 MNHEY, CDR2 SMNVEV (reference sequence). CDR3 amino acids: CASSYEAEYYNEQFF. DNA of the CDR3: TGTGCCAGCAGTTACGAGGCAGAATATTACAATGAGCAGTTCTTC.

This chain uses TRBV7-9 with TRBJ2-7; perhaps TRBD2 as D (5 bases). Looked up from germline, CDR1 is SEHNR and CDR2 is FQNEAQ (reference sequence). CDR3 length equals 14 residues. Trimming pared 1 base from V and 3 bases from J, leaving 10 bases between. This CDR3 reads CASSLGSEGYEQYF. For the CDR3, the DNA is TGTGCCAGCAGCTTAGGTAGCGAGGGCTACGAGCAGTACTTC.

The V gene is TRBV28, the J gene TRBJ2-5; D is perhaps TRBD2 (6 bases). The CDR3 sequence is 14 residues long. CDR1 MDHEN and CDR2 SYDVKM come from the germline V gene. Trimming shortened V by 6 bases and J by 6 bases, and 17 bases separated the two germline ends. This chain's CDR3 is CASSLRDLLQTQYF. The DNA of the CDR3 is TGTGCCAGCAGCCTCCGGGACTTACTCCAGACCCAGTACTTC.

The chain has TRBV28 and TRBJ2-1; 7 bases align to TRBD1. Germline V lookup: CDR1 MDHEN, CDR2 SYDVKM. The trim removed 5 bases at V and 7 bases at J, leaving 14 bases unmatched. CDR3 length: 16 residues. In DNA form, the CDR3 reads TGTGCCAGCAGTCCACCGACAGGGCGTTCGGGGAATGAGCAGTTCTTC. This codes for CASSPPTGRSGNEQFF.

The chain carries TRBV5-6 and TRBJ2-3; unclear D gene. Germline V gives CDR1 SGHDT, CDR2 YYEEEE. The V end was cut by 0 bases, the J end by 5 bases, with 16 bases between. The CDR3 has 16 amino acids. CDR3 DNA: TGTGCCAGCAGCTTGGCACCTGACTTAAAGCAAGATACGCAGTATTTT. This translates into CASSLAPDLKQDTQYF.

The J gene is TRBJ2-7, the V gene TRBV4-2, with 7 bases matching TRBD1. The CDR3 sequence is 16 residues long. The V gene's germline CDR1 is LGHNA and CDR2 YNFKEQ. J lost 12 bases, V lost 2 bases, and 19 bases had no gene match. Here the CDR3 reads CASSQLPGTAFSPPYF. In nucleotides, the CDR3 is TGTGCCAGCAGCCAACTGCCCGGGACAGCCTTTAGTCCGCCGTACTTC.

As concerns this clone: Other DNA sequences from this sample encode an identical CDR3 as well. The rearrangement links TRBV7-3 to TRBJ2-1; tentative D call: TRBD2 (6 bases). V dropped 0 bases and J dropped 3 bases, with 6 bases sitting between them. This CDR3 spans 14 amino acids. Germline V lookup: CDR1 SGHTA, CDR2 FQGTGA. The CDR3 DNA reads as TGTGCCAGCAGCTTAACGCGGGACTACAATGAGCAGTTCTTC. This sequence encodes CASSLTRDYNEQFF. Drawing the rest from reference TRBV7-3 and TRBJ2-1, the complete variable domain is GAGVSQTPSNKVTEKGKYVELRCDPISGHTALYWYRQSLGQGPEFLIYFQGTGAADDSGLPNDRFFAVRPEGSVSTLKIQRTERGDSAVYLCASSLTRDYNEQFFGPGTRLTVL.

The table lists this clone with a count of one. This chain joins TRBV9 and TRBJ2-2; perhaps TRBD2 as D (6 bases). Germline V gene sequence: CDR1 SGDLS, CDR2 YYNGEE. Trimming removed 3 bases from V and 4 bases from J, with 16 bases in between. CDR3 length: 16 amino acids. CDR3 in DNA: TGTGCCAGCAGCGCAAAGGAGGGGACTTTCACCGGGGAGCTGTTTTTT. This codes for CASSAKEGTFTGELFF.

The rearrangement links TRBV6-1 to TRBJ1-2, with 10 bases that match TRBD1. Trimming at V came to 6 bases and at J to 7 bases, leaving 5 bases not matched to a gene. Germline CDR1 reads MNHNS; CDR2 reads SASEGT. CDR3 length equals 13 residues. The CDR3, as DNA: TGTGCCAGCAGGCGACAGGGGGCTAGTGGCTACACCTTC. It is translated as CASRRQGASGYTF.